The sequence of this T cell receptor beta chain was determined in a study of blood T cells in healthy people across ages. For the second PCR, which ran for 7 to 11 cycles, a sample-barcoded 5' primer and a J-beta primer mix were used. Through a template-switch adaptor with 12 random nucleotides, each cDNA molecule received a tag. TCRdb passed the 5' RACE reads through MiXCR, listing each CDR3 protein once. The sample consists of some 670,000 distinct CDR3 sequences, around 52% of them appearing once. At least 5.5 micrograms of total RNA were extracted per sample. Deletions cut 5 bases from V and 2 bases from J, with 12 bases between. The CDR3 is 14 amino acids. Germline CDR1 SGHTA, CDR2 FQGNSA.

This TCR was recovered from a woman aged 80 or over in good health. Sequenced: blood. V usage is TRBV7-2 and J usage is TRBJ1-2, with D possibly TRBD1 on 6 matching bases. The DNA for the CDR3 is TGTGCCAGCAGCACCTGGACAGCAAACTATGGCTACACCTTC. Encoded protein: CASSTWTANYGYTF. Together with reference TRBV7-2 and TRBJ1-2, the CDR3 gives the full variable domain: GAGVSQSPSNKVTEKGKDVELRCDPISGHTALYWYRQSLGQGLEFLIYFQGNSAPDKSGLPSDRFSAERTGGSVSTLTIQRTQQEDSAVYLCASSTWTANYGYTFGSGTRLTVV.